This entry lists 6 T cell receptor beta chains sequenced from one sample in a study of breast tumors, draining lymph nodes, adjacent tissues. The lymph nodes were axillary draining lymph nodes from breast cancer patients. TCRdb fed the multiplex PCR reads into MiXCR, producing one record per CDR3 protein. The table records about 200,000 distinct CDR3 sequences, over 25% of them present only once. Sequencing was done on a sample of axillary lymph node tissue. The receptors shown here come from a female donor with breast cancer. Some clones in this sample may be carry-over from other donors' samples.

This clonotype was counted many times. The chain carries TRBV15 and TRBJ1-4; D may be TRBD1 (6 bases). The CDR3 spans 13 residues. Trimming shortened V by 0 bases and J by 8 bases, and 7 bases separated the two germline ends. Germline V gene lookup returns CDR1 LNHNV and CDR2 YYDKDF (reference sequence). CDR3 sequence: CATSRDDREKLFF. CDR3 DNA sequence: TGTGCCACCAGCAGAGATGACAGGGAAAAACTGTTTTTT. Using reference TRBV15 and TRBJ1-4 for the parts outside the CDR3, the full variable domain is DAMVIQNPRYQVTQFGKPVTLSCSQTLNHNVMYWYQQKSSQAPKLLFHYYDKDFNNEADTPDNFQSRRPNTSFCFLDIRSPGLGDTAMYLCATSRDDREKLFFGSGTQLSVL.

With respect to this clonotype: The conserved phenylalanine or tryptophan normally closing the CDR3 is absent here, so this likely arose from a read error. The J gene is TRBJ1-6, the V gene TRBV3-1; D gene uncertain. Trimming removed 1 base at V and 11 bases at J, with 9 bases between. The CDR3 length is 13 residues. CDR1 is LGHDT, CDR2 YNNKEL, per germline (reference sequence). Here the CDR3 reads CASSQALNTPLHL. CDR3 sequence (DNA): TGTGCCAGCAGCCAAGCATTAAATACACCCCTCCACCTT.

The chain employs TRBV2 and TRBJ1-1, with 8 bases lining up with TRBD1. The CDR3 covers 12 residues. J lost 6 bases, V lost 9 bases, and 6 bases had no gene match. Germline CDR1 and CDR2: SNHLY and FYNNEI. The CDR3, as DNA: TGTGCCAGTTTTAAACAGGGGGCTGAAGCTTTCTTT. It codes for CASFKQGAEAFF.

This clonotype occurred a few times. The chain links TRBV28 to TRBJ2-5; 8 bases agree with TRBD1. Unmatched junction bases numbered 7, after V lost 7 bases and J lost 6 bases. Germline CDR1 and CDR2: MDHEN and SYDVKM. The CDR3 is 13 amino acids. The CDR3: CASTPGGFQTQYF. The CDR3 region has the DNA TGTGCCAGCACCCCAGGGGGCTTTCAGACCCAGTACTTC.

V is TRBV7-2 and J is TRBJ1-2, with a weak D call TRBD1 (6 bases). CDR3 length: 14 residues. V was shortened by 4 bases and J by 3 bases, with 12 bases between the two germline ends. Germline lookup yields CDR1 SGHTA and CDR2 FQGNSA. This CDR3 is CASSSGGRDYGYTF. The CDR3 nucleotides are TGTGCCAGCAGCTCGGGGGGGCGAGACTATGGCTACACCTTC.

The chain carries TRBV6-1 and TRBJ1-5, with TRBD1 as a possible D gene (5 bases). Germline V CDR1 and CDR2: MNHNS, SASEGT. The CDR3 spans 14 residues. Trimming pared 5 bases from V and 8 bases from J, leaving 16 bases between. The CDR3 DNA reads TGTGCCAGCAGTTTCACGGGGGGGAATGAGCCCCAGCATTTT. Translating gives CASSFTGGNEPQHF.